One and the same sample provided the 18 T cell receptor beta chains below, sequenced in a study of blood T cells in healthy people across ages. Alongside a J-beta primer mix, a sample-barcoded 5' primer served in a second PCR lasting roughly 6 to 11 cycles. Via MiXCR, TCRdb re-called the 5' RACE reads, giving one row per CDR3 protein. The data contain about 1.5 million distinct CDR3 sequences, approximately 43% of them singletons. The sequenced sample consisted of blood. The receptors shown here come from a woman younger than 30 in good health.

CDR3 nucleotides: TGTGCCAGCGGTCCCCGGGCAGGGCGAGTCGAAAAACTGTTTTTT. Translation gives CASGPRAGRVEKLFF. The J gene is TRBJ1-4, the V gene TRBV6-6; D may be TRBD1 (5 bases). CDR1 is MNHNY and CDR2 is SVGAGI in the germline V gene (reference sequence). The CDR3 extends over 15 amino acids. V shed 8 bases and J shed 8 bases, with 21 bases lying between them.

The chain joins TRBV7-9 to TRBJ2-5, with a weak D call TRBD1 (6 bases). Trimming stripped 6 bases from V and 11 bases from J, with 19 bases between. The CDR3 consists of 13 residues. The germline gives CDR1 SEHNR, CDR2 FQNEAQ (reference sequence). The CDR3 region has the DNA TGTGCCAGCAGGGCCGGGACACGCAATGAGCAGTACTTC. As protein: CASRAGTRNEQYF.

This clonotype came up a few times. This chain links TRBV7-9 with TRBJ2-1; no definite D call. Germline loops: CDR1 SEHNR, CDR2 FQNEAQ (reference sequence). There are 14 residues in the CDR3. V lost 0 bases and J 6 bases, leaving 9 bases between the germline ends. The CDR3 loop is CASSLALAGNEQFF. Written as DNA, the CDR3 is TGTGCCAGCAGCTTAGCCCTCGCAGGCAATGAGCAGTTCTTC. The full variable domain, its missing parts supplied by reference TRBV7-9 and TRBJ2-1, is DTGVSQNPRHKITKRGQNVTFRCDPISEHNRLYWYRQTLGQGPEFLTYFQNEAQLEKSRLLSDRFSAERPKGSFSTLEIQRTEQGDSAMYLCASSLALAGNEQFFGPGTRLTVL.

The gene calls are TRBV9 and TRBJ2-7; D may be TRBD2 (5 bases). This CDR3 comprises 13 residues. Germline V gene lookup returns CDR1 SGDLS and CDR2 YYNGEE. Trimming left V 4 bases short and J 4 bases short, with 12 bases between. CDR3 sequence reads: CASSRAEGYEQYF. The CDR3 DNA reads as TGTGCCAGCAGCCGAGCTGAGGGTTACGAGCAGTACTTC. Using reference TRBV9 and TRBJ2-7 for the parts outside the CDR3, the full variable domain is DSGVTQTPKHLITATGQRVTLRCSPRSGDLSVYWYQQSLDQGLQFLIQYYNGEERAKGNILERFSAQQFPDLHSELNLSSLELGDSALYFCASSRAEGYEQYFGPGTRLTVT.

This chain's CDR3 is CASSSSGTRTGETQYF. The CDR3 bases are TGTGCCAGCAGCTCTAGCGGGACCAGGACAGGAGAGACCCAGTACTTC. The V and J genes are TRBV13 and TRBJ2-5; 9 bases fit TRBD2. J gave up 4 bases and V 4 bases, and 10 bases lay outside the gene matches. This CDR3 is 16 amino acids long. From germline, CDR1 is PRHDT and CDR2 FYEKMQ (reference sequence). Together with reference TRBV13 and TRBJ2-5, the CDR3 gives the full variable domain: AAGVIQSPRHLIKEKRETATLKCYPIPRHDTVYWYQQGPGQDPQFLISFYEKMQSDKGSIPDRFSAQQFSDYHSELNMSSLELGDSALYFCASSSSGTRTGETQYFGPGTRLLVL.

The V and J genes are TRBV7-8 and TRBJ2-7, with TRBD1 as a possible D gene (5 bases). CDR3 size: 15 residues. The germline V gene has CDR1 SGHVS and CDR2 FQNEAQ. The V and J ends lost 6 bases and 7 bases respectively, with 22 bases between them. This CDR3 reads CASRVRGSSYNEQYF. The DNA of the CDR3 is TGTGCCAGCAGGGTTAGGGGTTCCTCCTACAATGAGCAGTACTTC. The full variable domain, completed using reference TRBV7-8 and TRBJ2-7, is GAGVSQSPRYKVAKRGQDVALRCDPISGHVSLFWYQQALGQGPEFLTYFQNEAQLDKSGLPSDRFFAERPEGSVSTLKIQRTQQEDSAVYLCASRVRGSSYNEQYFGPGTRLTVT.

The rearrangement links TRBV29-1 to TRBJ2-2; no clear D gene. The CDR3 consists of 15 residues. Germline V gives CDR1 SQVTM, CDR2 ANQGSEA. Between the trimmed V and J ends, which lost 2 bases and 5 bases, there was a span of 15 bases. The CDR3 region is CSVEWAPGGTGELFF. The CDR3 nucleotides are TGCAGCGTTGAATGGGCACCGGGTGGAACCGGGGAGCTGTTTTTT.

The CDR3: CSVSRQGQQPQHF. For the CDR3, the DNA is TGCAGTGTATCGAGACAGGGACAACAGCCCCAGCATTTT. The chain combines TRBV20-1 with TRBJ1-5; TRBD1 aligns across 7 bases. Germline V gene sequence: CDR1 DFQATT, CDR2 SNEGSKA (reference sequence). The CDR3 totals 13 residues. V shed 7 bases and J 7 bases; nucleotides not matched to a gene: 10.

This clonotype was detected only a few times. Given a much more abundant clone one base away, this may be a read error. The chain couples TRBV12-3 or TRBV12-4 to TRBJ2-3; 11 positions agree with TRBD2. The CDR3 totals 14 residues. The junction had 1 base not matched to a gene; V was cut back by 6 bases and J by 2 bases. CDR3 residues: CASRGLAATDTQYF. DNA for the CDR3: TGTGCCAGCAGGGGACTAGCGGCCACAGATACGCAGTATTTT.

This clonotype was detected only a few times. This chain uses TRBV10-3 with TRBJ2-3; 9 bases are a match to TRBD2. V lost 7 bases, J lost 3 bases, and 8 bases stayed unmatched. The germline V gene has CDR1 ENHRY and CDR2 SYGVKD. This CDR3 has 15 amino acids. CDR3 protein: CAITRSSGKTDTQYF. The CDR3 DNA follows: TGTGCCATCACTCGTTCTAGCGGGAAAACAGATACGCAGTATTTT.

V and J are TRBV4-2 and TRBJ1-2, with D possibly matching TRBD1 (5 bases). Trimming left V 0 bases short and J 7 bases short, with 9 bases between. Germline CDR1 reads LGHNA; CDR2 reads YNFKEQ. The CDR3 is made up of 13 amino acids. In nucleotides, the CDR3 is TGTGCCAGCAGCCAAGATCAGGGTTTTGGCTACACCTTC. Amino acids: CASSQDQGFGYTF.

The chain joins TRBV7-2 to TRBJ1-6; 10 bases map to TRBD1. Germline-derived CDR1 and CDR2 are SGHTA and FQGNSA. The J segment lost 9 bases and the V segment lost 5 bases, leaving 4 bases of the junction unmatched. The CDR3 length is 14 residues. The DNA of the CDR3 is TGTGCCAGCAGCATCGGGACAGGGGTTTCACCCCTCCACTTT. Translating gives CASSIGTGVSPLHF.

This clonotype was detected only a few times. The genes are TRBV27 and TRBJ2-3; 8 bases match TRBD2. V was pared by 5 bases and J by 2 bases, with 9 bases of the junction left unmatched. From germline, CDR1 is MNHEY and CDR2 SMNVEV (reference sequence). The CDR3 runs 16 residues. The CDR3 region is CASSLKGTRTTDTQYF. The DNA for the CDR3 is TGTGCCAGCAGTCTGAAGGGGACTAGAACCACAGATACGCAGTATTTT.

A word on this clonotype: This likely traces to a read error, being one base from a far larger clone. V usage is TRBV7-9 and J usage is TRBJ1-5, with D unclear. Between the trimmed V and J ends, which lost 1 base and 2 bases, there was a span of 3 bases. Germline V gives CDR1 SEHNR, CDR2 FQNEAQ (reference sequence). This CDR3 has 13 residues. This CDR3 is CASSLECNQPQHF. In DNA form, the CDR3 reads TGTGCCAGCAGCTTAGAGTGCAATCAGCCCCAGCATTTT.

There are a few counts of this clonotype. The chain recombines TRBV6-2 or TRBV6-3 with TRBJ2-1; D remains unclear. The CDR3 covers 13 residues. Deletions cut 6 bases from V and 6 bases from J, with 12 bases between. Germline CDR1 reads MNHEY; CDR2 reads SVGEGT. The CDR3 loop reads CASRAGPSNEQFF. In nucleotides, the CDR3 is TGTGCCAGCAGAGCCGGGCCGTCCAATGAGCAGTTCTTC.

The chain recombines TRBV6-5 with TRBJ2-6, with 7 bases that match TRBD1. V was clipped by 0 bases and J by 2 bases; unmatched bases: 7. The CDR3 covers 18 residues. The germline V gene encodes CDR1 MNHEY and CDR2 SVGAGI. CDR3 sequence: CASSYSNRGTAGANVLTF. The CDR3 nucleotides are TGTGCCAGCAGTTACTCGAACAGGGGCACAGCTGGGGCCAACGTCCTGACTTTC.

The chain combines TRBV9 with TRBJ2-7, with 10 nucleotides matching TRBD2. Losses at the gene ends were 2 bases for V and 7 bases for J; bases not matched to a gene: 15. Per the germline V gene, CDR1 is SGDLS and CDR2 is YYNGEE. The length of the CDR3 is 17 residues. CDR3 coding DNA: TGTGCCAGCAGCGTGTCTAGGAGCGGGGGGGCCAGCGGTGAGCAGTACTTC. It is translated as CASSVSRSGGASGEQYF.

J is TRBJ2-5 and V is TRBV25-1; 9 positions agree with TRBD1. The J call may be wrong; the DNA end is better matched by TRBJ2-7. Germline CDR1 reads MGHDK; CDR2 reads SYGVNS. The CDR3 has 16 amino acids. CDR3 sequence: CASSAHPGTGTCEQYF. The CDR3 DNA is TGTGCCAGCAGCGCCCACCCCGGGACAGGGACCTGCGAGCAGTACTTC.